This TCR beta chain was sequenced in a study of control samples from healthy donors and cancer patients. V was cut by 4 bases and J by 9 bases, with 16 bases left in between. This CDR3 has 13 residues. Germline V gives CDR1 GTSNPN, CDR2 SVGIG (reference sequence). Sequencing used immunoSEQ multiplex PCR; TCRdb keeps in-frame clones, though not all of them. The sample consists of some 130,000 clones, 90% of them appearing once. The receptor was derived from a man between 35 and 55 years old in good health. What was sequenced was blood. V gene TRBV30 combines with J gene TRBJ1-5; D is undetermined. As DNA, the CDR3 is TGTGCCTGGAACCTAAGGCCGGGAAGGCCCCAGCATTTT. Translated: CAWNLRPGRPQHF.